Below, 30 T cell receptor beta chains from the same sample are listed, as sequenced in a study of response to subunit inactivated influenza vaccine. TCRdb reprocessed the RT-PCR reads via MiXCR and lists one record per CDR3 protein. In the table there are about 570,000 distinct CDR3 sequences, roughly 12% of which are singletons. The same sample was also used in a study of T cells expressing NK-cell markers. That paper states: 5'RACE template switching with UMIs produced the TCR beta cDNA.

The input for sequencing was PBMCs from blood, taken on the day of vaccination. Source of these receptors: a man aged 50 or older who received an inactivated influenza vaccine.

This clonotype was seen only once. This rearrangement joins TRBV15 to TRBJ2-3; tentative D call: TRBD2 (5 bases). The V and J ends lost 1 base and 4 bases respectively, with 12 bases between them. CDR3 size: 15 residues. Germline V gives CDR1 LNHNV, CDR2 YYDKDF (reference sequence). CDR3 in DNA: TGTGCCACCAGCAGAGTTGGGTGGGAGTCAGATACGCAGTATTTT. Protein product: CATSRVGWESDTQYF.

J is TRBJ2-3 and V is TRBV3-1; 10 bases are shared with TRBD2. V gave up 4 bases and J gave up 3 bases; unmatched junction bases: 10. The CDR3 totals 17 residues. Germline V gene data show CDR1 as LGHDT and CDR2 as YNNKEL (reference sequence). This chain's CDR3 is CASSRSRAGGPTDTQYF. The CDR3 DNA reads TGTGCCAGCAGCCGGTCGAGAGCGGGGGGGCCGACAGATACGCAGTATTTT.

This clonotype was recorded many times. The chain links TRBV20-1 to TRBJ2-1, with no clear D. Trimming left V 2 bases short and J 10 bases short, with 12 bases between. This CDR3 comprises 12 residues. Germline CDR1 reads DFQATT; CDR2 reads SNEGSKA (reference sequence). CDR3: CSARQVPGEQFF. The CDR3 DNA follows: TGCAGTGCTAGACAGGTACCCGGGGAGCAGTTCTTC.

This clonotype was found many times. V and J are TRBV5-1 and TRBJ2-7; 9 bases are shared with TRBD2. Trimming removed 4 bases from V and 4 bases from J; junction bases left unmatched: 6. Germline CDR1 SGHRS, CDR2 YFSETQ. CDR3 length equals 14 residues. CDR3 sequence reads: CASSHSGSRYEQYF. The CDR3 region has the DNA TGCGCCAGCAGCCATAGCGGGAGTCGGTACGAGCAGTACTTC.

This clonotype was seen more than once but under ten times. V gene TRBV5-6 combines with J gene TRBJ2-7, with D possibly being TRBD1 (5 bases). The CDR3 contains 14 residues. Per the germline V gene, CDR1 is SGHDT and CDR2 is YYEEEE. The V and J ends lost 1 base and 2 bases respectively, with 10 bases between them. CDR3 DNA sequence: TGTGCCAGCAGCTTGACAGGTGTTACCTACGAGCAGTACTTC. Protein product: CASSLTGVTYEQYF.

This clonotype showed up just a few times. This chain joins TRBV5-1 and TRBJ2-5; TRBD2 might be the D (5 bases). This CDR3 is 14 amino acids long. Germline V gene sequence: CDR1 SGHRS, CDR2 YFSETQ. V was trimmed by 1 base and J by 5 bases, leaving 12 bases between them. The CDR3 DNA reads TGCGCCAGCAGCTTGCGGGGAGAAGTTGAGACCCAGTACTTC. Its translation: CASSLRGEVETQYF.

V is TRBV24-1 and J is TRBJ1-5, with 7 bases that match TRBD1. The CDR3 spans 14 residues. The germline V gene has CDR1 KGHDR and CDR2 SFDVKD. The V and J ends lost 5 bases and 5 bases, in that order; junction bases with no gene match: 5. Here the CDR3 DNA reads TGTGCCACCAGTGGCCAGGGGGAGGATCAGCCCCAGCATTTT. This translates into CATSGQGEDQPQHF.

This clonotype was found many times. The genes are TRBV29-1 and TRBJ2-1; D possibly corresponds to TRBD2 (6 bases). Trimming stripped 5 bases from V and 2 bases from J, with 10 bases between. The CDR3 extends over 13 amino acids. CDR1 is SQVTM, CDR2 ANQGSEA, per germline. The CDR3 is CSVPGETYNEQFF. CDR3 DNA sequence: TGCAGCGTTCCGGGGGAAACCTACAATGAGCAGTTCTTC.

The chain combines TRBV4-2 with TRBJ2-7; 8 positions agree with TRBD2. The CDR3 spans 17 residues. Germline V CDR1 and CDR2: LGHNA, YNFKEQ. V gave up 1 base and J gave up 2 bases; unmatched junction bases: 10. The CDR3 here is CASSQAGGGGRTYEQYF. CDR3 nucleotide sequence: TGTGCCAGCAGCCAAGCGGGTGGCGGGGGGCGGACCTACGAGCAGTACTTC.

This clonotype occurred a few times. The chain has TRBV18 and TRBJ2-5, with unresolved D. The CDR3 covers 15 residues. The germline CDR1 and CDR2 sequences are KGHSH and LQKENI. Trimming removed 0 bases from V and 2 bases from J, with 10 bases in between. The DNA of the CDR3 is TGTGCCAGCTCACCACCGGCTCCAGCACAAGAGACCCAGTACTTC. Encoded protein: CASSPPAPAQETQYF.

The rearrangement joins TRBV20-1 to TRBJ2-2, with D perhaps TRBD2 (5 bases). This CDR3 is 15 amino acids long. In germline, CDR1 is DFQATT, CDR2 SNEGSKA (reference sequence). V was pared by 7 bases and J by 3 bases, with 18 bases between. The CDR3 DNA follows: TGCAGTGGAGAGGGTCAAAAGGGCCACACCGGGGAGCTGTTTTTT. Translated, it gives CSGEGQKGHTGELFF.

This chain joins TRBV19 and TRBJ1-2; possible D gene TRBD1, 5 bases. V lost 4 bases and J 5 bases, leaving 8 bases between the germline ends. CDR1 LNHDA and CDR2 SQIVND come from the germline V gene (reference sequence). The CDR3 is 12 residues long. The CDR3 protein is CASSTGTYGYTF. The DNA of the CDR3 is TGTGCCAGTAGTACGGGGACGTATGGCTACACCTTC.

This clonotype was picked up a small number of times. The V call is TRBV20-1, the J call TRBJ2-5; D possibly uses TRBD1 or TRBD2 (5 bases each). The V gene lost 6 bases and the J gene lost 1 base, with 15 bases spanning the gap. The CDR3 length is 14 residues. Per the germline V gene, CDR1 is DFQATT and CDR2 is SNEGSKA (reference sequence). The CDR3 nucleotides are TGCAGTGCCGGACCGGGACCGACCCAAGAGACCCAGTACTTC. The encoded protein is CSAGPGPTQETQYF.

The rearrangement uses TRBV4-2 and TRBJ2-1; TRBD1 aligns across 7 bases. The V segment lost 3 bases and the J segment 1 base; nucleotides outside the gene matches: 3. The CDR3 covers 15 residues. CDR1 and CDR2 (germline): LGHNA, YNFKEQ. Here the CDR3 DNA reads TGTGCCAGCAGCCACAACAGGGGTTCCTACAATGAGCAGTTCTTC. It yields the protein CASSHNRGSYNEQFF.

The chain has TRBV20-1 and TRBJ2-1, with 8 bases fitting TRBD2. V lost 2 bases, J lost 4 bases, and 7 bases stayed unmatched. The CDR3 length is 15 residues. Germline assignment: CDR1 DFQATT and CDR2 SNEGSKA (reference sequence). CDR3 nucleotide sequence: TGCAGTGCTAGACCTCCGGGACTAGGTTACAATGAGCAGTTCTTC. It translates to CSARPPGLGYNEQFF.

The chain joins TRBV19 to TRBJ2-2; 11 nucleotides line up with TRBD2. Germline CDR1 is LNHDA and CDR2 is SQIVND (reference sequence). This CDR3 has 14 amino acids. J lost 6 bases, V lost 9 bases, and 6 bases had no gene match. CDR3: CASKLAGVSGELFF. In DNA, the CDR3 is TGTGCCAGCAAACTAGCGGGAGTATCCGGGGAGCTGTTTTTT.

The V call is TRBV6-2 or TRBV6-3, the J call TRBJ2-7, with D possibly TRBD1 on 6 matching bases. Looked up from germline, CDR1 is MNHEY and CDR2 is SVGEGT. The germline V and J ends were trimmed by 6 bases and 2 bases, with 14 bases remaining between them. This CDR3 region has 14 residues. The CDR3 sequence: CASRRPQGTYEQYF. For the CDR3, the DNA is TGTGCCAGCAGGCGCCCACAGGGTACCTACGAGCAGTACTTC.

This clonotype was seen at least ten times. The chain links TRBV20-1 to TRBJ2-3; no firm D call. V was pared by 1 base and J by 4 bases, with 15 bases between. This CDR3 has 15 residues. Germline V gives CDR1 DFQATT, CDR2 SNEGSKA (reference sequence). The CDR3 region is CSARVGVGISDTQYF. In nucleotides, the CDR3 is TGCAGTGCTAGAGTTGGGGTAGGCATCTCAGATACGCAGTATTTT.

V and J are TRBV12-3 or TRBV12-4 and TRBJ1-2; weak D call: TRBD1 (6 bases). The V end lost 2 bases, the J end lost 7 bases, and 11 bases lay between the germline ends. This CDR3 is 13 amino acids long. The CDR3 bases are TGTGCCAGCAGTTTAAGGACAGAGGGTGGCTACACCTTC. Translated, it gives CASSLRTEGGYTF.

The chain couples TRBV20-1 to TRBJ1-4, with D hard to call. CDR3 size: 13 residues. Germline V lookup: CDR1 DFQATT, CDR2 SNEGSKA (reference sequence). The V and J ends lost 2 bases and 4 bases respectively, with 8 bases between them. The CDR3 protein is CSARSGLNEKLFF. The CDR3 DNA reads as TGCAGTGCTAGATCAGGCCTTAATGAAAAACTGTTTTTT.

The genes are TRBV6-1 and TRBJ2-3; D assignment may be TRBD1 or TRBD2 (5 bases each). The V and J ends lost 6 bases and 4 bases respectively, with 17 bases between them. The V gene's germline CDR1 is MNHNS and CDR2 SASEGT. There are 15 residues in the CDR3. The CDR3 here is CASRPPGPGSDTQYF. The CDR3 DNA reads TGTGCCAGCAGACCCCCGGGACCGGGATCAGATACGCAGTATTTT.

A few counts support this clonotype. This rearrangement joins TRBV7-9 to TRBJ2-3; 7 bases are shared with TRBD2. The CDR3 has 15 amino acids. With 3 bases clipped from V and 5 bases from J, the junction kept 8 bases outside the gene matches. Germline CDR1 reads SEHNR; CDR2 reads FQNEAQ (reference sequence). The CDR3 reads CASSLGGGFGDTQYF. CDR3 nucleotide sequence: TGTGCCAGCAGCTTGGGGGGGGGGTTCGGAGATACGCAGTATTTT.

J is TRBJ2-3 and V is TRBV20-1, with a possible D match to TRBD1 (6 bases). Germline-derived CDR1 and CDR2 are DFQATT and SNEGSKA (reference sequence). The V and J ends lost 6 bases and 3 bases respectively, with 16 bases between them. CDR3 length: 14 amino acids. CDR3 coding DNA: TGCAGTGCGAGAACAGGGTCTCGAACAGATACGCAGTATTTT. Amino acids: CSARTGSRTDTQYF.

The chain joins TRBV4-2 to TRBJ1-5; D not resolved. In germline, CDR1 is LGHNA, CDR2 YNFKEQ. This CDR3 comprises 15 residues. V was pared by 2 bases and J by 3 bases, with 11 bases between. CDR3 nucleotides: TGTGCCAGCAGCCAACGAGGGTTGGACAATCAGCCCCAGCATTTT. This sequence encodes CASSQRGLDNQPQHF.

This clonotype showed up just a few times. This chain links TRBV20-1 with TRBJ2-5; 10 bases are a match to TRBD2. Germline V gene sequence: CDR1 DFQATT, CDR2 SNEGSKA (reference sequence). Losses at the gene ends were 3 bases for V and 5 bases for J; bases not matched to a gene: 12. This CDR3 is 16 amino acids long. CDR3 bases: TGCAGTGCTAGGCGGGGTCCTAGCGGGAGTGTTGAGACCCAGTACTTC. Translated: CSARRGPSGSVETQYF.

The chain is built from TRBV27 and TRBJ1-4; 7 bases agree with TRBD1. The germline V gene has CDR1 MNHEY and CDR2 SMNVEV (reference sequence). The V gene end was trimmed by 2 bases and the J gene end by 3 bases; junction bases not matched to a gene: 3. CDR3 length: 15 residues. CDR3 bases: TGTGCCAGCAGTTTACGGGGACAGCCTAATGAAAAACTGTTTTTT. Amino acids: CASSLRGQPNEKLFF. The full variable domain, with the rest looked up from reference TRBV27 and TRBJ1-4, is EAQVTQNPRYLITVTGKKLTVTCSQNMNHEYMSWYRQDPGLGLRQIYYSMNVEVTDKGDVPEGYKVSRKEKRNFPLILESPSPNQTSLYFCASSLRGQPNEKLFFGSGTQLSVL.

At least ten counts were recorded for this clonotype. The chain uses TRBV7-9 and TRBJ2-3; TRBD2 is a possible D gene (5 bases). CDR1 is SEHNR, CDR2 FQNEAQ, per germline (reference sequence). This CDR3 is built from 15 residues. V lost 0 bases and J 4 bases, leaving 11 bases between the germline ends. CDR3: CASSLASVTSDTQYF. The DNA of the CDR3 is TGTGCCAGCAGCTTAGCTAGCGTAACCTCAGATACGCAGTATTTT.

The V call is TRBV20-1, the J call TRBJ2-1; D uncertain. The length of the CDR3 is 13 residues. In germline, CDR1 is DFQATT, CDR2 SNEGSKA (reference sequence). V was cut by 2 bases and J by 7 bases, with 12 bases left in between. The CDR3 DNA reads TGCAGTGCTAGATCGGGCCTGATTAATGAGCAGTTCTTC. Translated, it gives CSARSGLINEQFF.

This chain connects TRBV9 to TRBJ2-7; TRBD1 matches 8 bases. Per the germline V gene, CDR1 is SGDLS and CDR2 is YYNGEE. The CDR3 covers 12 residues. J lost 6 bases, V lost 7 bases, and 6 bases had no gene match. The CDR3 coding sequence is TGTGCCAGCCAGGGGCAGGGGGCCGAGCAGTACTTC. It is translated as CASQGQGAEQYF.

For the CDR3, the DNA is TGTGCCAGCCGCGGAAGGTCTTCCTACAATGAGCAGTTCTTC. Its translation is CASRGRSSYNEQFF. The gene calls are TRBV28 and TRBJ2-1; no firm D call. In germline, CDR1 is MDHEN, CDR2 SYDVKM. The CDR3 consists of 14 residues. Trimming took off 8 bases at V and 1 base at J, with 12 bases between the two ends.